These T cell receptor beta chains were read from a single sample in a study of T cells in Graves' hyperthyroidism and ophthalmopathy. TCRdb analysed the multiplex PCR reads with MiXCR anew, one entry per CDR3 protein. The table lists around 480,000 distinct CDR3 sequences, roughly 14% of them singletons. What was sequenced was blood. These receptors were obtained from a woman aged 18-29 years with Graves' hyperthyroidism. CDR3s leave out the opening cysteine and the closing phenylalanine or tryptophan.

v_gene,len,j_gene,CDR3aa
TRBV12-3/TRBV12-4,13,TRBJ1-6,ASSLGRQGWSPLH
TRBV6-6,14,TRBJ1-5,ASSYSGGGTNQPQH
TRBV7-9,12,TRBJ1-5,ASSSTGGIQPQH
TRBV2,12,TRBJ2-5,ASSMGAIGETQY
TRBV20-1,10,TRBJ2-3,SARDTWGRQY
TRBV5-4,11,TRBJ2-1,ASSSRGGHEQF
TRBV2,10,TRBJ1-1,ASSKTSGEAF
TRBV3-1,11,TRBJ2-7,ASSRAASYEQY
TRBV6-1,14,TRBJ1-3,ASRNTGGLSGNTIY
TRBV3-1,15,TRBJ2-1,ASSRAVSSGSYNEQF
TRBV5-1,14,TRBJ2-1,ASSLEGLAGALEQF
TRBV29-1,7,TRBJ2-1,SADNEQF
TRBV14,11,TRBJ2-1,ASSQVNYNEQF
TRBV6-1,14,TRBJ2-3,ASSYGRRPRGDTQY
TRBV11-2,13,TRBJ2-2,ASSPFTGGTGELF
TRBV30,12,TRBJ1-5,AWSLDRGGQPQH
TRBV5-1,15,TRBJ2-1,ASSPGGGDSSYNEQL
TRBV6-1,15,TRBJ1-5,ASSEMEGSTLNQPQH
TRBV27,13,TRBJ2-2,ASHGGRGDTGELF
TRBV11-2,10,TRBJ2-1,ASRLGGDEQF
TRBV6-2/TRBV6-3,11,TRBJ2-7,ASSYQTSTEQY
TRBV6-2/TRBV6-3,13,TRBJ2-3,ASSYSGRRTDTQY
TRBV20-1,14,TRBJ2-3,SARDLVAGPTDTQY
TRBV6-1,10,TRBJ1-6,ASSTLNSPLH
TRBV20-1,14,TRBJ1-5,SASLTAAVGNQPQH
TRBV7-6,13,TRBJ2-1,ASSFGPGEYNEQF
TRBV12-3/TRBV12-4,9,TRBJ1-2,ASTGDGGYT
TRBV20-1,14,TRBJ2-1,SARDPLAGVYNEQF
TRBV11-2,13,TRBJ1-6,ASSEGTGTSSPLH
TRBV18,11,TRBJ2-5,ASSTGEQETQY
TRBV7-3,15,TRBJ1-1,ASSLLPVGRGDTEAF
TRBV4-1,13,TRBJ1-1,ASSQDRTGRTEAF
TRBV7-3,11,TRBJ2-1,ASSQNTYNEQF
TRBV7-2,11,TRBJ2-5,ASSSRGIETQY
TRBV12-3/TRBV12-4,12,TRBJ1-2,ASSLPLLNYGYT
TRBV2,13,TRBJ2-1,ASIYSGDSYNEQF
TRBV14,12,TRBJ2-7,ASSQDSGQREQY